This T cell receptor beta chain was recovered during a study of cytomegalovirus exposure and HLA in healthy donors. Study background: The use of the same platform for the 110 or so validation repertoires and the 666 first-cohort repertoires was reported by a later analysis.

The repertoire was sequenced with immunoSEQ multiplex PCR; TCRdb's copy has only in-frame clones and lacks some. The data contain approximately 270,000 clones, approximately 83% of them singletons. This CDR3 contains 12 residues. CDR1 MNHNY and CDR2 SVGAGI come from the germline V gene (reference sequence). V was cut by 11 bases and J by 4 bases, with 15 bases left in between. With regard to this clone: As yet, its antigen is unknown.

Findings and limits, study-wide: Cytomegalovirus association was assigned to over 150 TCR beta chains.

The TCR sequence derives from a woman between 18 and 29 years old in good health and CMV-seronegative. The V call is TRBV6-6, the J call TRBJ2-7; D gene unclear. The material sequenced was PBMCs. CDR3 DNA: TGTGCCGCAGCGTGGAAGGCTTACGAGCAGTACTTC. Protein product: CAAAWKAYEQYF.